This T cell receptor beta chain was retrieved from a study of blood T cell repertoires in COVID-19. CDR1 and CDR2 from the germline V gene are SEHNR and FQNEAQ (reference sequence). V was shortened by 2 bases and J by 6 bases, with 11 bases between the two germline ends. The CDR3 covers 13 residues. Generated by immunoSEQ multiplex PCR, the TCRdb table keeps only in-frame clones and is missing some. The sample holds about 110,000 clones, just over 85% seen once. This receptor was identified in a human donor in a cohort sampled during active COVID-19. The gene calls are TRBV7-9 and TRBJ2-7; tentatively, D is TRBD1 (5 bases). Material: peripheral blood. CDR3 bases: TGTGCCAGCAGCTTAAGTTCAAGGGGCGAGCAGTACTTC. Translation gives CASSLSSRGEQYF.